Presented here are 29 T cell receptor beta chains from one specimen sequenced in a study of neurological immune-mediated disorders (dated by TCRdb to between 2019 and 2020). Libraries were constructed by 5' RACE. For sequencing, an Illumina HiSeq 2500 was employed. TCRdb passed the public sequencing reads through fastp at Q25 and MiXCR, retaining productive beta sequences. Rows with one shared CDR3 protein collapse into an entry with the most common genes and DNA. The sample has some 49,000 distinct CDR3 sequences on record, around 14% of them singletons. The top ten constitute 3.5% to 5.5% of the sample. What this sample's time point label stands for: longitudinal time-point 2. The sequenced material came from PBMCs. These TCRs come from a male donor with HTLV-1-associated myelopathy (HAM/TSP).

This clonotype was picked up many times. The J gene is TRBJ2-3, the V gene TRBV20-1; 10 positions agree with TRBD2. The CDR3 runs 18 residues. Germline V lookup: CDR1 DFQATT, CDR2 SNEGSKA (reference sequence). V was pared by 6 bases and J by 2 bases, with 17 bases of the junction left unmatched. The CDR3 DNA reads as TGCAGTGCCAGGCGCTCTACAGTCGGACTAGCGGACACAGATACGCAGTATTTT. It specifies CSARRSTVGLADTDTQYF.

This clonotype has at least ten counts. CDR3 DNA sequence: TGTGCCAGCAGTCGGGACAGGGGGGTTGAAGCTTTCTTT. This codes for CASSRDRGVEAFF. The rearrangement links TRBV12-3 or TRBV12-4 to TRBJ1-1; 11 positions agree with TRBD1. J gave up 7 bases and V 5 bases, and 3 bases lay outside the gene matches. The CDR3 extends over 13 amino acids.

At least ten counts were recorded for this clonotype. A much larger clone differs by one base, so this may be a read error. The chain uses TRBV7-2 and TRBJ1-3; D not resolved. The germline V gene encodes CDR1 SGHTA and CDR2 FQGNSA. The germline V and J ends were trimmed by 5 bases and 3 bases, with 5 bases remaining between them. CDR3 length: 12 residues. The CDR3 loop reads CASSPGGNTIYF. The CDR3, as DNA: TGTGCCAGCAGCCCAGGTGGAAACACCATATATTTT. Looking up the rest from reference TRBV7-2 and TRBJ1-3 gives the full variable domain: GAGVSQSPSNKVTEKGKDVELRCDPISGHTALYWYRQSLGQGLEFLIYFQGNSAPDKSGLPSDRFSAERTGGSVSTLTIQRTQQEDSAVYLCASSPGGNTIYFGEGSWLTVV.

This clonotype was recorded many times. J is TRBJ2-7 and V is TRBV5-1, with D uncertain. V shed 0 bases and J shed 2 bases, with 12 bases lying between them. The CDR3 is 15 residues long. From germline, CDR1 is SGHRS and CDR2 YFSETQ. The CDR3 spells CASSLGTESPYEQYF. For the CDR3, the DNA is TGCGCCAGCAGCTTGGGTACGGAATCACCCTACGAGCAGTACTTC.

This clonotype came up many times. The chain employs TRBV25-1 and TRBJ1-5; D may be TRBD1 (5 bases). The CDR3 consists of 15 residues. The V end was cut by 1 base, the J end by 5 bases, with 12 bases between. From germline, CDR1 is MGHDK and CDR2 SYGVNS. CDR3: CASSESGGVDQPQHF. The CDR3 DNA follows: TGTGCCAGCAGTGAATCGGGGGGAGTAGATCAGCCCCAGCATTTT.

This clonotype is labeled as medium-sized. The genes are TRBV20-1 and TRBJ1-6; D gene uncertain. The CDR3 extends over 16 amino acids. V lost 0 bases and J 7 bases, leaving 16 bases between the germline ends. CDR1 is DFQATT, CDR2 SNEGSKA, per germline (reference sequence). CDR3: CSARDRLGKLNSPLHF. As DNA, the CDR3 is TGCAGTGCTAGAGACCGGCTAGGGAAGCTGAATTCACCCCTCCACTTT.

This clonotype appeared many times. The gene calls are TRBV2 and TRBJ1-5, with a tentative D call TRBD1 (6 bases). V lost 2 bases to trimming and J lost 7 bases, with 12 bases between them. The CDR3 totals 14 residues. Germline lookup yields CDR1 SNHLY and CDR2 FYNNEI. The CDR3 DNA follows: TGTGCCAGCAGTGAATGGGGGCAGGGGCAGCCCCAGCATTTT. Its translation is CASSEWGQGQPQHF.

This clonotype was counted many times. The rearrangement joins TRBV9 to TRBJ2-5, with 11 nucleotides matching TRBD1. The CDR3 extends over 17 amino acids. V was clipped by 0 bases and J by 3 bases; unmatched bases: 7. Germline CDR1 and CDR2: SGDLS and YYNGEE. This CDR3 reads CASSVGLGGQGEETQYF. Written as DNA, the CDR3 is TGTGCCAGCAGCGTAGGTCTCGGGGGACAGGGGGAAGAGACCCAGTACTTC.

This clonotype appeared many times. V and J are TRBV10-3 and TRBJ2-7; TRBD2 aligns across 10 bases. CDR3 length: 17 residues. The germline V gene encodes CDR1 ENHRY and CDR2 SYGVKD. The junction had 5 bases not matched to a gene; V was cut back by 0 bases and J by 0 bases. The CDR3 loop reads CAISESLAGGRSYEQYF. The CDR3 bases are TGTGCCATCAGTGAGTCGTTAGCGGGGGGCCGCTCCTACGAGCAGTACTTC.

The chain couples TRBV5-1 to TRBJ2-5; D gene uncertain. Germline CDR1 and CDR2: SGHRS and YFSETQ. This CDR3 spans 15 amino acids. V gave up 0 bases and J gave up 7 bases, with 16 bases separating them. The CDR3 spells CASSLVLGSIGTQYF. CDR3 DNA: TGCGCCAGCAGCTTGGTGCTGGGGTCAATAGGGACCCAGTACTTC. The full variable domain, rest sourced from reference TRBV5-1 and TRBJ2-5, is KAGVTQTPRYLIKTRGQQVTLSCSPISGHRSVSWYQQTPGQGLQFLFEYFSETQRNKGNFPGRFSGRQFSNSRSEMNVSTLELGDSALYLCASSLVLGSIGTQYFGPGTRLLVL.

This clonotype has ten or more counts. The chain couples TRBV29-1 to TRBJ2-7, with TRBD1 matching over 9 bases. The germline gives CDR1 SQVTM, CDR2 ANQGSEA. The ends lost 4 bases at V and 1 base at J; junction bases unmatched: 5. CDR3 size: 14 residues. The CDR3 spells CSVVGDRGSYEQYF. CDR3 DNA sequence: TGCAGCGTTGTCGGCGACAGGGGGTCCTACGAGCAGTACTTC.

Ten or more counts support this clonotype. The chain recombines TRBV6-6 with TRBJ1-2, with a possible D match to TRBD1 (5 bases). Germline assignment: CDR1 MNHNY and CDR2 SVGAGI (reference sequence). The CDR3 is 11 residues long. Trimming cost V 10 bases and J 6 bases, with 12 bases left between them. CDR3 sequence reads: CATRRRDGYTF. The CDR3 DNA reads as TGTGCCACGAGACGCAGGGATGGCTACACCTTC.

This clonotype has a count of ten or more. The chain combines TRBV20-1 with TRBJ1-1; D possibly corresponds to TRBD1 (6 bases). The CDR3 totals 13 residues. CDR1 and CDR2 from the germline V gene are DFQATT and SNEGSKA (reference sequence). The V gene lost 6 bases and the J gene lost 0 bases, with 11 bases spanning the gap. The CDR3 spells CSAGGGLNTEAFF. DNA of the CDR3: TGCAGTGCCGGGGGGGGCCTGAACACTGAAGCTTTCTTT.

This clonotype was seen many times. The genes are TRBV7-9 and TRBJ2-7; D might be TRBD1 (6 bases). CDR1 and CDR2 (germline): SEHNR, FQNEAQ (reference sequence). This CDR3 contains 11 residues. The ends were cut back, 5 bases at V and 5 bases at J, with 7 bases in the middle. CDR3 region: CASSPGDEQYF. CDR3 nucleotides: TGTGCCAGCAGCCCAGGGGACGAGCAGTACTTC. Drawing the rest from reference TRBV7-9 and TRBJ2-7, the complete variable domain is DTGVSQNPRHKITKRGQNVTFRCDPISEHNRLYWYRQTLGQGPEFLTYFQNEAQLEKSRLLSDRFSAERPKGSFSTLEIQRTEQGDSAMYLCASSPGDEQYFGPGTRLTVT.

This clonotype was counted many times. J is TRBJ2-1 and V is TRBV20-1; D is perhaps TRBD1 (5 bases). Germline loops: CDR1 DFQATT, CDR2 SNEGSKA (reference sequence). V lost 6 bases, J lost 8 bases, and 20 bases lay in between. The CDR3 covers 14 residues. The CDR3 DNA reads TGCAGTGCCGTATCAGGGTCTGGAACGCATGAGCAGTTCTTC. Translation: CSAVSGSGTHEQFF.

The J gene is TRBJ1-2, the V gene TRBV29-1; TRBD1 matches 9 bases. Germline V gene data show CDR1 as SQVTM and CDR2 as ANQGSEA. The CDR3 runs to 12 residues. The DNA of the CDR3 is TGCGGGGGACAGGGAGTGGCTTATGGCTACACCTTC. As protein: CGGQGVAYGYTF.

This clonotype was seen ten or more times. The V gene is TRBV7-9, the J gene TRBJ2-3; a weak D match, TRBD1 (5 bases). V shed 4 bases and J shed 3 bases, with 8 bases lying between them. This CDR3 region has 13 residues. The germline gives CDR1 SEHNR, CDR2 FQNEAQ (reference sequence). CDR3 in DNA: TGTGCCAGCAGCTCGTCAGGGACAGATACGCAGTATTTT. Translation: CASSSSGTDTQYF. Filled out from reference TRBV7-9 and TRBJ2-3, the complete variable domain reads DTGVSQNPRHKITKRGQNVTFRCDPISEHNRLYWYRQTLGQGPEFLTYFQNEAQLEKSRLLSDRFSAERPKGSFSTLEIQRTEQGDSAMYLCASSSSGTDTQYFGPGTRLTVL.

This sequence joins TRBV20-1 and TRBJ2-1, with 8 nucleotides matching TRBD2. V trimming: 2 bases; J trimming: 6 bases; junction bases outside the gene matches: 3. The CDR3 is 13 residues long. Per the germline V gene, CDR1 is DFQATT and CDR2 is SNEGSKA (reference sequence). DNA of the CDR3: TGCAGTGCTAGAACGGGGGGGCGCAATGAGCAGTTCTTC. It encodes CSARTGGRNEQFF.

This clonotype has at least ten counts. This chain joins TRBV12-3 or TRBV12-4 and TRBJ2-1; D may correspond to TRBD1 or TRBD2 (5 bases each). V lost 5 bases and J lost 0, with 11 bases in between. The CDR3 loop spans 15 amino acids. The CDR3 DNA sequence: TGTGCCAGCAGTGCCCGGGGCGCCTCCTACAATGAGCAGTTCTTC. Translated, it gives CASSARGASYNEQFF.

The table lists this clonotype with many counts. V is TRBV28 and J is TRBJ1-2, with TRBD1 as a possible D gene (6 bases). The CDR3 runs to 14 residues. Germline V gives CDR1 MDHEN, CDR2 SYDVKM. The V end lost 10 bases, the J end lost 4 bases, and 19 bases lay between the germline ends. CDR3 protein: CATGGAFGSYGYTF. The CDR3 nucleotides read TGTGCCACGGGGGGGGCATTTGGATCCTATGGCTACACCTTC.

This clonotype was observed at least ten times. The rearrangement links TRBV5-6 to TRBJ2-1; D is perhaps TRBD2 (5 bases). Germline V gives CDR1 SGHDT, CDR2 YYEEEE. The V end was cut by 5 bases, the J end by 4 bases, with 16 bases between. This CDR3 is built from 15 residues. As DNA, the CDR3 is TGTGCCAGCAGAAGAGGGCAGTTTACTTACAATGAGCAGTTCTTC. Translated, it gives CASRRGQFTYNEQFF. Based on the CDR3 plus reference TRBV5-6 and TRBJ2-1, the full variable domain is DAGVTQSPTHLIKTRGQQVTLRCSPKSGHDTVSWYQQALGQGPQFIFQYYEEEERQRGNFPDRFSGHQFPNYSSELNVNALLLGDSALYLCASRRGQFTYNEQFFGPGTRLTVL.

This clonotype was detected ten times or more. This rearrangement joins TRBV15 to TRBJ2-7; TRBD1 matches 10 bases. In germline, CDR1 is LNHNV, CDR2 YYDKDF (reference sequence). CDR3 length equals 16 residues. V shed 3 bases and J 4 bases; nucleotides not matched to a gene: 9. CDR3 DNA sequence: TGTGCCACCAGCAGCTTTGGGACAGGGGATGGGTACGAGCAGTACTTC. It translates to CATSSFGTGDGYEQYF.

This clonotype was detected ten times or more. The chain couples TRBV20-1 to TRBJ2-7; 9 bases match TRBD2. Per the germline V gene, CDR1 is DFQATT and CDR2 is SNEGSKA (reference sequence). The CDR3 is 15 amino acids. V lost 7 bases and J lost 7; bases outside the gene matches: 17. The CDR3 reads CSVTIIAGGPKEQYF. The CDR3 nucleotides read TGCAGTGTTACCATCATCGCGGGGGGGCCAAAAGAGCAGTACTTC.

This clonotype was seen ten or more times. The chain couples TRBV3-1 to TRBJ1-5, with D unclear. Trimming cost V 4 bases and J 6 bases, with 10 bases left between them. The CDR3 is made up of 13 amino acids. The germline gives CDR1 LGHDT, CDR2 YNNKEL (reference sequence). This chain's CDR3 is CASSPGRAQPQHF. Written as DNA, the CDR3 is TGTGCCAGCAGCCCCGGGAGGGCTCAGCCCCAGCATTTT.

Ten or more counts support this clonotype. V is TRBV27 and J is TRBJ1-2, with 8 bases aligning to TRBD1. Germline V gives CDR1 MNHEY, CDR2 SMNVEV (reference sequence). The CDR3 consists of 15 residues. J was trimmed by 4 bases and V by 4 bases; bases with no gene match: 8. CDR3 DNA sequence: TGTGCCAGCAGTTCGTGGGGACAGGCAGGCTATGGCTACACCTTC. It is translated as CASSSWGQAGYGYTF.

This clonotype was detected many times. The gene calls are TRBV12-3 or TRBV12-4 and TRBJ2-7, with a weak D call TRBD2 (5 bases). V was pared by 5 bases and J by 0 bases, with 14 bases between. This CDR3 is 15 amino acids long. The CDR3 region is CASSPTSKNSYEQYF. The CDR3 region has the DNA TGTGCCAGCAGTCCCACTAGTAAAAACTCCTACGAGCAGTACTTC.

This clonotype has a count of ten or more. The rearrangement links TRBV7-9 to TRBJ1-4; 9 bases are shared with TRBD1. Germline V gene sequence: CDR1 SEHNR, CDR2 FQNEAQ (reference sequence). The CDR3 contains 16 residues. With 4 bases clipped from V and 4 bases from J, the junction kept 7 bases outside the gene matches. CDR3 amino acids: CASSSNTGGLNEKLFF. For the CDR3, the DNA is TGTGCCAGCAGCTCAAATACAGGGGGCCTTAATGAAAAACTGTTTTTT.

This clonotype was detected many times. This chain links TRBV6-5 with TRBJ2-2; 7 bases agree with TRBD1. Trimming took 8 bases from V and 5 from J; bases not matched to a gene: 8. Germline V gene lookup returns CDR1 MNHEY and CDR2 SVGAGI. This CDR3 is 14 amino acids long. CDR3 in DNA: TGTGCCAGCCTCCCGCTACAGGGGACCGGGGAGCTGTTTTTT. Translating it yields CASLPLQGTGELFF.

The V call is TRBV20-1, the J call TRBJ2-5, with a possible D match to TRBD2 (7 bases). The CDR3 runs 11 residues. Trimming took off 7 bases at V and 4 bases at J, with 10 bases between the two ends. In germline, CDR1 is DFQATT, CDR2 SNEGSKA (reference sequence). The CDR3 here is CSVGGGETQYF. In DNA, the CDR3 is TGCAGTGTAGGGGGGGGAGAGACCCAGTACTTC.